There are a few counts of the clone carrying this TCR beta chain. Its target is unknown. The source of the sample is a study of early T cells in non-severe SARS-CoV-2 infection. Study-wide context: RNA in bulk from unsorted whole blood was sequenced, and chains were unpaired.

The TCR library protocol attached unique molecular identifiers to the individual cDNA molecules. Using its own MiXCR run on the 5' RACE reads, TCRdb lists one record per CDR3 protein. The table lists about 55,000 distinct CDR3 sequences, under 8.5% of them singletons. Study results and caveats: Comparison of clonotypes with VDJdb favored anti-spike CD8 responses while missing private and CD4 specificities.

CDR1 is DFQATT and CDR2 is SNEGSKA in the germline V gene (reference sequence). The CDR3 has 14 amino acids. V was pared by 0 bases and J by 4 bases, with 3 bases of the junction left unmatched. This TCR derives from an adult who was a healthcare worker with PCR-confirmed SARS-CoV-2 infection or an uninfected control (not recorded which). V and J are TRBV20-1 and TRBJ1-2, with 9 bases lining up with TRBD1. The specimen was whole blood. CDR3 in amino acids: CSARDQDRGYGYTF. DNA of the CDR3: TGCAGTGCTAGAGATCAGGACAGGGGCTATGGCTACACCTTC.